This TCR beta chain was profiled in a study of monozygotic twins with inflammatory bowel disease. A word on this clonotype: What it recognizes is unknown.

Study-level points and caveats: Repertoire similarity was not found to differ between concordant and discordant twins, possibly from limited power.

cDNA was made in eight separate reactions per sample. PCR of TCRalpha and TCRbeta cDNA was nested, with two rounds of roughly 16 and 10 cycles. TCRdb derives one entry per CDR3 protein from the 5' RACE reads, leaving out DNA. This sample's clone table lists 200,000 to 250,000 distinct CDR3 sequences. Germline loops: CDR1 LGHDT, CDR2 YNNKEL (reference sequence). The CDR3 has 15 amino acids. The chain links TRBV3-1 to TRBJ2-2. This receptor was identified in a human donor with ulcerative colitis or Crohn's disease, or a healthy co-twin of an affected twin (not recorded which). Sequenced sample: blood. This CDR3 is CASSQEEPVGGELFF. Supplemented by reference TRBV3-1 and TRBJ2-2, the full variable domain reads DTAVSQTPKYLVTQMGNDKSIKCEQNLGHDTMYWYKQDSKKFLKIMFSYNNKELIINETVPNRFSPKSPDKAHLNLHINSLELGDSAVYFCASSQEEPVGGELFFGEGSRLTVL.